Listed here are 24 T cell receptor beta chains from one sample, sequenced in a study of shared clonotypes between healthy human individuals. Sequencing used immunoSEQ multiplex PCR; TCRdb keeps in-frame clones, though not all of them. This table has roughly 1,500,000 clones, 95% to 99% appearing once. Sequenced input: naive CD4+ T cells sorted from blood. Described subset: CD45RA+ positively selected. The source of these receptors is a man under 40 in good health.

The chain has TRBV7-7 and TRBJ2-1; D is undetermined. There are 15 residues in the CDR3. Trimming pared 4 bases from V and 3 bases from J, leaving 13 bases between. Germline-derived CDR1 and CDR2 are SSHAT and FNYEAQ (reference sequence). CDR3 region: CASSSGWRGYNEQFF. CDR3 bases: TGTGCCAGCAGCTCCGGGTGGAGAGGCTACAATGAGCAGTTCTTC.

For this clone: Other DNA sequences in this sample translate to the same CDR3. CDR3 sequence reads: CASSLGGFSYNEQFF. DNA of the CDR3: TGCGCCAGCAGCTTGGGGGGGTTTTCCTACAATGAGCAGTTCTTC. This sequence joins TRBV5-1 and TRBJ2-1; D is possibly TRBD1 or TRBD2 (5 bases each). The CDR3 is 15 residues long. Germline CDR1 and CDR2: SGHRS and YFSETQ. Between the trimmed V and J ends, which lost 0 bases and 1 base, there was a span of 8 bases.

The chain employs TRBV5-6 and TRBJ2-3; maybe TRBD1 (5 bases). CDR3 size: 15 residues. Trimming removed 1 base from V and 1 base from J, with 10 bases in between. Looked up from germline, CDR1 is SGHDT and CDR2 is YYEEEE. The CDR3 nucleotides read TGTGCCAGCAGCTTGAACAGGTGGGGCACAGATACGCAGTATTTT. Translation: CASSLNRWGTDTQYF.

The V call is TRBV19, the J call TRBJ2-3; a weak D match, TRBD1 (6 bases). Per the germline V gene, CDR1 is LNHDA and CDR2 is SQIVND (reference sequence). This CDR3 is 15 amino acids long. The V gene lost 1 base and the J gene lost 2 bases, with 10 bases spanning the gap. This CDR3 is CASSIVGALTDTQYF. In DNA form, the CDR3 reads TGTGCCAGTAGTATAGTGGGGGCCCTCACAGATACGCAGTATTTT. The full variable domain, completed using reference TRBV19 and TRBJ2-3, is DGGITQSPKYLFRKEGQNVTLSCEQNLNHDAMYWYRQDPGQGLRLIYYSQIVNDFQKGDIAEGYSVSREKKESFPLTVTSAQKNPTAFYLCASSIVGALTDTQYFGPGTRLTVL.

V usage is TRBV7-9 and J usage is TRBJ2-7; D tentatively fits TRBD1 or TRBD2 (6 bases each). Germline CDR1 and CDR2: SEHNR and FQNEAQ (reference sequence). The CDR3 is 14 amino acids. Trimming cost V 5 bases and J 6 bases, with 17 bases left between them. Written as DNA, the CDR3 is TGTGCCAGCAGCCGAGAGGGGGGTTTGGGCGAGCAGTACTTC. Translated: CASSREGGLGEQYF.

The rearrangement links TRBV27 to TRBJ1-4; 7 positions agree with TRBD1. The germline V gene has CDR1 MNHEY and CDR2 SMNVEV (reference sequence). After removal of 5 bases from V and 8 bases from J, the junction contained 11 bases not matched to a gene. This CDR3 has 15 amino acids. The chain's CDR3 is CASSPYWTGGEKLFF. In DNA, the CDR3 is TGTGCCAGCAGTCCATATTGGACAGGTGGCGAAAAACTGTTTTTT.

In regard to this clone: This specimen includes other DNA sequences encoding the same CDR3. The chain couples TRBV5-1 to TRBJ2-1, with D possibly being TRBD1 (5 bases). CDR3 length: 16 amino acids. The germline V gene has CDR1 SGHRS and CDR2 YFSETQ. The V and J ends lost 0 bases and 0 bases respectively, with 10 bases between them. CDR3 amino acids: CASSLGQGSSYNEQFF. In DNA form, the CDR3 reads TGCGCCAGCAGCTTGGGCCAGGGAAGCTCCTACAATGAGCAGTTCTTC.

Turning to this clone: Other DNA sequences in the same sample also yield this CDR3. The rearrangement uses TRBV5-1 and TRBJ2-5; no definite D call. V lost 4 bases and J 3 bases, leaving 4 bases between the germline ends. Germline CDR1 reads SGHRS; CDR2 reads YFSETQ. This CDR3 comprises 11 residues. The CDR3 nucleotides read TGCGCCAGCAGCCTTAAAGAGACCCAGTACTTC. Its translation is CASSLKETQYF.

The chain employs TRBV9 and TRBJ2-1; 12 bases align to TRBD2. Germline V gives CDR1 SGDLS, CDR2 YYNGEE. J gave up 8 bases and V 0 bases, and 9 bases lay outside the gene matches. The CDR3 runs 17 residues. The CDR3 bases are TGTGCCAGCAGCGTAGCTAGCGGGAGGGCCTATCTCGATGAGCAGTTCTTC. Amino acid sequence: CASSVASGRAYLDEQFF.

The J gene is TRBJ1-5, the V gene TRBV28; 12 nucleotides agree with TRBD1. V shed 9 bases, J shed 15 bases, and the junction held 15 bases outside the gene matches. Per the germline V gene, CDR1 is MDHEN and CDR2 is SYDVKM. There are 14 residues in the CDR3. Here the CDR3 reads CASATGTGGARWHF. In DNA form, the CDR3 reads TGTGCCAGTGCCACCGGGACAGGGGGCGCGAGGTGGCATTTT.

The rearrangement links TRBV7-9 to TRBJ2-1; tentatively, D is TRBD2 (6 bases). Trimming stripped 6 bases from V and 3 bases from J, with 9 bases between. From germline, CDR1 is SEHNR and CDR2 FQNEAQ (reference sequence). This CDR3 comprises 13 residues. The CDR3 here is CASSLAIYNEQFF. In DNA, the CDR3 is TGTGCCAGCAGTCTAGCGATCTACAATGAGCAGTTCTTC.

The J gene is TRBJ1-3, the V gene TRBV9; D gene unclear. Germline V gives CDR1 SGDLS, CDR2 YYNGEE. Trimming took 0 bases from V and 0 from J, leaving 7 bases between them. The CDR3 runs to 15 residues. The DNA of the CDR3 is TGTGCCAGCAGCGTAGACCACCTCTCTGGAAACACCATATATTTT. This gives the protein CASSVDHLSGNTIYF.

The rearrangement links TRBV15 to TRBJ1-5, with a weak D call TRBD1 (5 bases). The V end lost 0 bases, the J end lost 6 bases, and 12 bases lay between the germline ends. The CDR3 spans 15 residues. Germline loops: CDR1 LNHNV, CDR2 YYDKDF (reference sequence). The CDR3 loop reads CATSRDWGEGQPQHF. Here the CDR3 DNA reads TGTGCCACCAGCAGAGATTGGGGGGAGGGTCAGCCCCAGCATTTT.

The chain links TRBV7-9 to TRBJ2-1; 10 positions agree with TRBD2. There are 14 residues in the CDR3. Germline trimming cut 7 bases from V and 10 bases from J; bases unmatched to any gene: 10. CDR1 is SEHNR and CDR2 is FQNEAQ in the germline V gene (reference sequence). The DNA for the CDR3 is TGTGCCAGCATTGGAAGCGGGAGGGGCGGAGAGCAGTTCTTC. Translating gives CASIGSGRGGEQFF. Supplemented by reference TRBV7-9 and TRBJ2-1, the full variable domain reads DTGVSQNPRHKITKRGQNVTFRCDPISEHNRLYWYRQTLGQGPEFLTYFQNEAQLEKSRLLSDRFSAERPKGSFSTLEIQRTEQGDSAMYLCASIGSGRGGEQFFGPGTRLTVL.

The chain links TRBV29-1 to TRBJ1-1, with TRBD1 as a possible D gene (5 bases). Germline values: CDR1 SQVTM, CDR2 ANQGSEA. The CDR3 consists of 15 residues. The V and J ends lost 5 bases and 2 bases respectively, with 18 bases between them. The CDR3 DNA follows: TGCAGCGTTCCAAAGGTCGCAGGGCTAAACACTGAAGCTTTCTTT. Translated, it gives CSVPKVAGLNTEAFF.

There are a few counts of this clone. The genes are TRBV10-3 and TRBJ1-3, with 7 bases lining up with TRBD1. CDR3 length: 15 amino acids. Germline V gives CDR1 ENHRY, CDR2 SYGVKD. With 6 bases clipped from V and 3 bases from J, the junction kept 8 bases outside the gene matches. Here the CDR3 reads CAIRDLTGSGNTIYF. The CDR3 nucleotides are TGTGCCATCAGGGACCTGACAGGGAGTGGAAACACCATATATTTT.

This rearrangement joins TRBV29-1 to TRBJ2-7; TRBD1 matches 8 bases. The J segment lost 0 bases and the V segment lost 7 bases, leaving 2 bases of the junction unmatched. The CDR3 contains 12 residues. The germline V gene has CDR1 SQVTM and CDR2 ANQGSEA. The DNA for the CDR3 is TGCAGCGGGACAGGGAGCTCCTACGAGCAGTACTTC. It translates to CSGTGSSYEQYF.

The V call is TRBV28, the J call TRBJ2-7; 12 bases are shared with TRBD2. This CDR3 is 17 amino acids long. The V and J ends lost 2 bases and 6 bases, in that order; junction bases with no gene match: 11. Germline loops: CDR1 MDHEN, CDR2 SYDVKM. CDR3 DNA: TGTGCCAGCAGTTTAGGGCTAGCGGGAGGGCCGGCCTCCGAGCAGTACTTC. Residues: CASSLGLAGGPASEQYF. Looking up the rest from reference TRBV28 and TRBJ2-7 gives the full variable domain: DVKVTQSSRYLVKRTGEKVFLECVQDMDHENMFWYRQDPGLGLRLIYFSYDVKMKEKGDIPEGYSVSREKKERFSLILESASTNQTSMYLCASSLGLAGGPASEQYFGPGTRLTVT.

Remarks on this clone: One end of the junction fails to match germline, which may point to a read error. This chain connects TRBV14 to TRBJ2-7, with TRBD2 matching 8 bases. The germline V gene encodes CDR1 SGHDN and CDR2 FVKESK. The CDR3 has 11 residues. The CDR3 sequence: CATSGGYEQYF. In DNA, the CDR3 is TGTGCCACCAGCGGGGGCTACGAGCAGTACTTC.

V usage is TRBV2 and J usage is TRBJ2-1; possible D gene TRBD1, 5 bases. The CDR3 sequence is 14 residues long. V was shortened by 5 bases and J by 6 bases, with 14 bases between the two germline ends. Looked up from germline, CDR1 is SNHLY and CDR2 is FYNNEI. CDR3 protein: CASSLLQVSNEQFF. CDR3 DNA: TGTGCCAGCAGTCTACTACAGGTTAGCAATGAGCAGTTCTTC. Drawing the rest from reference TRBV2 and TRBJ2-1, the complete variable domain is EPEVTQTPSHQVTQMGQEVILRCVPISNHLYFYWYRQILGQKVEFLVSFYNNEISEKSEIFDDQFSVERPDGSNFTLKIRSTKLEDSAMYFCASSLLQVSNEQFFGPGTRLTVL.

The rearrangement uses TRBV28 and TRBJ2-3; D uncertain. The CDR3 has 12 amino acids. The germline V gene encodes CDR1 MDHEN and CDR2 SYDVKM. Between the trimmed V and J ends, which lost 4 bases and 5 bases, there was a span of 7 bases. In DNA form, the CDR3 reads TGTGCCAGCAGTTCACACAGAGATACGCAGTATTTT. It translates to CASSSHRDTQYF.

V and J are TRBV7-2 and TRBJ2-3; 9 bases line up with TRBD1. The trim removed 2 bases at V and 14 bases at J, leaving 5 bases unmatched. The CDR3 is 12 amino acids. The V gene's germline CDR1 is SGHTA and CDR2 FQGNSA. The CDR3 region has the DNA TGTGCCAGCAGCTTAATGGACAGGGGCTCGTATTTT. Translating it yields CASSLMDRGSYF.

The chain couples TRBV11-3 to TRBJ2-3, with D perhaps matching TRBD1 or TRBD2 (6 bases each). From germline, CDR1 is SGHNT and CDR2 YENEEA. The CDR3 covers 15 residues. V was pared by 5 bases and J by 4 bases, with 16 bases between. The CDR3 DNA reads TGTGCCAGCAGCCAGGGGCAGGGGACTGCAGATACGCAGTATTTT. This translates into CASSQGQGTADTQYF.

This chain uses TRBV29-1 with TRBJ1-5; perhaps TRBD1 as D (5 bases). The germline gives CDR1 SQVTM, CDR2 ANQGSEA. The CDR3 is made up of 13 amino acids. V was cut by 4 bases and J by 4 bases, with 11 bases left in between. Here the CDR3 reads CSVVAQANQPQHF. As DNA, the CDR3 is TGCAGCGTTGTGGCACAGGCGAATCAGCCCCAGCATTTT.